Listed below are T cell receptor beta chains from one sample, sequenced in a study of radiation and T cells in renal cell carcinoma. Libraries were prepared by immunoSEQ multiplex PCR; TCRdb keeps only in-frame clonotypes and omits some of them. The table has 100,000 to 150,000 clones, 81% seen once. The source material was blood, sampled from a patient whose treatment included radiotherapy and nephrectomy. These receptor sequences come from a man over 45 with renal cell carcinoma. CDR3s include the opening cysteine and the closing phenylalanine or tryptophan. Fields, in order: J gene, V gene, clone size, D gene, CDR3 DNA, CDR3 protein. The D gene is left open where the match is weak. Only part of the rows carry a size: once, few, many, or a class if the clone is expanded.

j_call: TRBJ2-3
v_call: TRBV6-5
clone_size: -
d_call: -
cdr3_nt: TGTGCCAGCAGTTACTCGCGGGCCTCAGATACGCAGTATTTT
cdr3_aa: CASSYSRASDTQYF

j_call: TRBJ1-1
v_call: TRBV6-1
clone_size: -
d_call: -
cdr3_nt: TGTGCCAGCAGTCCCACTCCACTGACAGCTACTGAAGCTTTCTTT
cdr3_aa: CASSPTPLTATEAFF

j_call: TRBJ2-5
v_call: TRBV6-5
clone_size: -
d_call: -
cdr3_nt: TGTGCCAGCAGCGCAGGGTTTGGAGAGACCCAGTACTTC
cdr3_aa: CASSAGFGETQYF

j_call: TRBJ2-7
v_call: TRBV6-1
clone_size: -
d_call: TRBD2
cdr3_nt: TGTGCCAGCAGTGAAATATCGTTGTTGGGAGGGCGAGACGAGCAGTACTTC
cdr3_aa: CASSEISLLGGRDEQYF

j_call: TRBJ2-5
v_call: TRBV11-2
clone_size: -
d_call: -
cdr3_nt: TGTGCCAGCAGCTCTAGGGGGGATTGGGAGACCCAGTACTTC
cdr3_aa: CASSSRGDWETQYF

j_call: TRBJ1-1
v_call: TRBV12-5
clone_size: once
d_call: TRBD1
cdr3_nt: TGTGCTAGTGGTCCACACAGGGGACAGGAGAACACTGAAGCTTTCTTT
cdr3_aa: CASGPHRGQENTEAFF

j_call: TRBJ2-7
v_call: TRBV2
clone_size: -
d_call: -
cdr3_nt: TGTGCCAGCAGTGAACAGGGCGTTGCCTACGAGCAGTACTTC
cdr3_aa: CASSEQGVAYEQYF

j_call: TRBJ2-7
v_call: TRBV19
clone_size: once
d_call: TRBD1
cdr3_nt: TGTGCCAGTAGCCCCTCCTCCGGACAGGCCGGTCGGGGTGAGCAGTACTTC
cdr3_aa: CASSPSSGQAGRGEQYF

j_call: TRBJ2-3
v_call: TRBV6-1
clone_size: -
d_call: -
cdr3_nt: TGTGCCAGCAGAGGCACAGATACGCAGTATTTT
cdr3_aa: CASRGTDTQYF

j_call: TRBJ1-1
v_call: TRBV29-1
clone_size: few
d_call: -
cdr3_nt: TGCAGCGTTATGTCAGGGCTTCGCGGAGCTTTCTTT
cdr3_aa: CSVMSGLRGAFF

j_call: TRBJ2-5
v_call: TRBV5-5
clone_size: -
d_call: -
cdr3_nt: TGTGCCAGCAGCTCCGGGATCTACTCCCAAGAGACCCAGTACTTC
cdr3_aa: CASSSGIYSQETQYF

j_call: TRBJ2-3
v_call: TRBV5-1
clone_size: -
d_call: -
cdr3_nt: TGCGCCAGCAGCGACACCTTTAGCACAGATACGCAGTATTTT
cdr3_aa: CASSDTFSTDTQYF

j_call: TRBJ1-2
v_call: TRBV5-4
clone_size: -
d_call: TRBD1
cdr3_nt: TGTGCCAGCAGCCCCAGGACAGGGAATGGCTACACCTTC
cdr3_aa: CASSPRTGNGYTF

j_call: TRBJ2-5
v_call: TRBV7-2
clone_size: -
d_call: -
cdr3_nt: TGTGCCAGCAGCCAAAAAGAGACCCAGTACTTC
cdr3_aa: CASSQKETQYF

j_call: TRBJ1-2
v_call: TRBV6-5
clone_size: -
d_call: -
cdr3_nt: TGTGCCAGCAGTTATAGGCAGTATCTAGTAGGCTACACCTTC
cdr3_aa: CASSYRQYLVGYTF

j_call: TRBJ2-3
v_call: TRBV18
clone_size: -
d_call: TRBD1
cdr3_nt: TGTGCCAGCTCACCACTTGGACAGGGGGCTGGCACAGATACGCAGTATTTT
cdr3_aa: CASSPLGQGAGTDTQYF

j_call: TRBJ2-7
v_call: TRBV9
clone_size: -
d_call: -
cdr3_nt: TGTGCCAGCAGCCGATCGGGACTCACCACCTACGAGCAGTACTTC
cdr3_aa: CASSRSGLTTYEQYF

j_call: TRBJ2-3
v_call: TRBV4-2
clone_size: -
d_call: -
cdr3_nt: TGTGCCAGCAGCCCGCGTCGAGATACGCAGTATTTT
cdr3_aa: CASSPRRDTQYF

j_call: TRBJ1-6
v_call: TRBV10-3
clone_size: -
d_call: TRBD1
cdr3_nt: TGTGCCATCAGACCGGGACAGAAGAATTCACCCCTCCACTTT
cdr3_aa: CAIRPGQKNSPLHF

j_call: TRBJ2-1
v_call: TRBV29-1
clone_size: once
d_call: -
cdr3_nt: TGCAGCGTTGAAGAAGGGAGCTCCTACAATGAGCAGTTCTTC
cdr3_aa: CSVEEGSSYNEQFF

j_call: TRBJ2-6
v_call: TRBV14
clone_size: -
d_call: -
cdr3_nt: TGTGCCAGCTCGGGACACTTCTCTGGGGCCAACGTCCTGACTTTC
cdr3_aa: CASSGHFSGANVLTF

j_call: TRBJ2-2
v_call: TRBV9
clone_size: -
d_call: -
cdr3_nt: TGTGCCAGCAGCGTAAGGGAGTTGGACGGGGAGCTGTTTTTT
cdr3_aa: CASSVRELDGELFF

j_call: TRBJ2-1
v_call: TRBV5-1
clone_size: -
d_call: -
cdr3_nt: TGCGCCAGCAGCTTGGCCCCGAGCTCCTACAATGAGCAGTTCTTC
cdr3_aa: CASSLAPSSYNEQFF

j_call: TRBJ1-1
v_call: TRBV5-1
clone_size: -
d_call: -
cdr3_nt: TGCGCCAGCAGCTCCGAGGGGCGGCCTGATTCTGAAGCTTTCTTT
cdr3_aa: CASSSEGRPDSEAFF

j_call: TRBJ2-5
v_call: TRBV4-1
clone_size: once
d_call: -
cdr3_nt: TGCGCCAGCAGCCAAGAATCCTTAGGGGGGCTCCAAGAGACCCAGTACTTC
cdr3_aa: CASSQESLGGLQETQYF

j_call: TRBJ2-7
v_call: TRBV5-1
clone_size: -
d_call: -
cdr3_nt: TGCGCCAGCAGCTTGGGGCAGCGGCAGGACGACTACGAGCAGTACTTC
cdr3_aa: CASSLGQRQDDYEQYF

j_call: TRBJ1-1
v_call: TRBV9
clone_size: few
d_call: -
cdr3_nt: TGTGCCAGCAGCGCAACAGGGAACACTGAAGCTTTCTTT
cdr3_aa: CASSATGNTEAFF

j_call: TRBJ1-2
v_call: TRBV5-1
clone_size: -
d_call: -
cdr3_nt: TGCGCCAGCAGCTCGGAATCCTATGGCTACACCTTC
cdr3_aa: CASSSESYGYTF

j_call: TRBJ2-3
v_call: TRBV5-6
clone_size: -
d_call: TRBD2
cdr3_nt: TGTGCCAGCAGTCGGGGACTAGCGGGAGTGGGAGATACGCAGTATTTT
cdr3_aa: CASSRGLAGVGDTQYF

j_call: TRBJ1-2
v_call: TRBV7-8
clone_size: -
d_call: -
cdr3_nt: TGTGCCAGCAGTGACCGAAGGTATGGCTACACCTTC
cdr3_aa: CASSDRRYGYTF

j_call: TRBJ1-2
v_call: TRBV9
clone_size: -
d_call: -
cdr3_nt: TGTGCCAGCAGCGGACCCTATGGCTACACCTTC
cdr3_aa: CASSGPYGYTF

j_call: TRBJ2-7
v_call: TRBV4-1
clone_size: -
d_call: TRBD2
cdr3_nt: TGCGCCAGCAGCCAAGACCGCGGGGGAACCTACGAGCAGTACTTC
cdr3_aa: CASSQDRGGTYEQYF

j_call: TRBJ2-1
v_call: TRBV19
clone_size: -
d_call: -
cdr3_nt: TGTGCCAGTAGTATTGCCATACGTAATGAGCAGTTCTTC
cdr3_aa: CASSIAIRNEQFF

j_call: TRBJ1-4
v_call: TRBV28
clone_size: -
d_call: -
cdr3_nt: TGTGCCAGCAGTTCCCTCCAGGGAACGAATGATGAAAAACTGTTTTTT
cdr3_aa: CASSSLQGTNDEKLFF

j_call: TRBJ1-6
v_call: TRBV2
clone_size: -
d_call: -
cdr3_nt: TGTGCCAGCCAGGCGAGAGGGAATCGTTCCTATAATTCACCCCTCCACTTT
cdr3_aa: CASQARGNRSYNSPLHF

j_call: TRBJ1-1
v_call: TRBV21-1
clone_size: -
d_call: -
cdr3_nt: TGTGCCAGCACCCGACAGGGTAACACTGAAGCTTTCTTT
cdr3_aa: CASTRQGNTEAFF

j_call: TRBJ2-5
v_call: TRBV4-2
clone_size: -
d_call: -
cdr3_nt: TGTGCCAGCAGCCAAAGGGCAGGGTCAGAGACCCAGTACTTC
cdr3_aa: CASSQRAGSETQYF